A single sample is the source of the 21 T cell receptor beta chains below, sequenced in a study of blood T cell repertoires in COVID-19. Clones were read by immunoSEQ multiplex PCR, and TCRdb kept only the in-frame ones, dropping some. The sample comprises 150,000 to 200,000 clones, about 87% of which are singletons, and approximately 0.93% rests with the top ten. Source material: peripheral blood. The origin of the receptors is a woman younger than 30 who had recovered from COVID-19.

This clone has only one observation. The chain carries TRBV5-1 and TRBJ1-1; D gene ambiguous. The CDR3 is 17 amino acids. Germline loops: CDR1 SGHRS, CDR2 YFSETQ. Trimming cost V 0 bases and J 0 bases, with 15 bases left between them. CDR3 protein: CASSLGFIGEVNTEAFF. CDR3 sequence (DNA): TGCGCCAGCAGCTTGGGATTTATCGGGGAGGTGAACACTGAAGCTTTCTTT. The whole variable domain, remainder taken from reference TRBV5-1 and TRBJ1-1, is KAGVTQTPRYLIKTRGQQVTLSCSPISGHRSVSWYQQTPGQGLQFLFEYFSETQRNKGNFPGRFSGRQFSNSRSEMNVSTLELGDSALYLCASSLGFIGEVNTEAFFGQGTRLTVV.

This sequence joins TRBV7-9 and TRBJ1-1; D remains ambiguous. The CDR3 is 14 residues long. Germline CDR1 and CDR2: SEHNR and FQNEAQ (reference sequence). V dropped 3 bases and J dropped 8 bases, with 16 bases sitting between them. CDR3 in amino acids: CASSFSNRGSEAFF. CDR3 nucleotide sequence: TGTGCCAGCAGCTTCTCTAATCGGGGATCCGAAGCTTTCTTT.

The chain carries TRBV7-2 and TRBJ1-2, with D unresolved. The V end lost 5 bases, the J end lost 7 bases, and 20 bases lay between the germline ends. The V gene's germline CDR1 is SGHTA and CDR2 FQGNSA. There are 15 residues in the CDR3. The CDR3 nucleotides read TGTGCCAGCAGCACCATATCGACAACGAAGATTGGCTACACCTTC. This encodes CASSTISTTKIGYTF.

The V and J genes are TRBV2 and TRBJ1-4; TRBD1 is a possible D gene (6 bases). Germline V gene data show CDR1 as SNHLY and CDR2 as FYNNEI. Trimming pared 3 bases from V and 4 bases from J, leaving 9 bases between. This CDR3 spans 14 amino acids. CDR3 nucleotides: TGTGCCAGCAGTGATGTGGACAGTAATGAAAAACTGTTTTTT. Residues: CASSDVDSNEKLFF.

The chain uses TRBV4-2 and TRBJ1-6; no clear D. V lost 0 bases and J 7 bases, leaving 10 bases between the germline ends. Germline assignment: CDR1 LGHNA and CDR2 YNFKEQ. The CDR3 loop spans 15 amino acids. The CDR3 sequence: CASSQDGRSNSPLHF. CDR3 bases: TGTGCCAGCAGCCAAGATGGCAGGTCGAATTCACCCCTCCACTTT.

The CDR3 loop is CASTQGAWNTEAFF. CDR3 coding DNA: TGTGCCAGCACCCAGGGGGCTTGGAACACTGAAGCTTTCTTT. This chain connects TRBV7-3 to TRBJ1-1, with 8 bases aligning to TRBD1. The CDR3 loop spans 14 amino acids. The germline V gene has CDR1 SGHTA and CDR2 FQGTGA. The V and J ends lost 7 bases and 1 base, in that order; junction bases with no gene match: 5.

This rearrangement joins TRBV5-1 to TRBJ1-5; D perhaps matches TRBD1 (5 bases). The CDR3 totals 15 residues. CDR1 SGHRS and CDR2 YFSETQ come from the germline V gene. V was trimmed by 4 bases and J by 2 bases, leaving 13 bases between them. The CDR3 bases are TGCGCCAGCAGCCTTGAAGGGGTCGGCAATCAGCCCCAGCATTTT. It translates to CASSLEGVGNQPQHF.

This clone occurred once. The J gene is TRBJ2-4, the V gene TRBV2; D is unclear. V lost 2 bases to trimming and J lost 2 bases, with 7 bases between them. There are 14 residues in the CDR3. The V gene's germline CDR1 is SNHLY and CDR2 FYNNEI. The CDR3 protein is CASSESQTKNIQYF. DNA for the CDR3: TGTGCCAGCAGTGAAAGCCAAACCAAAAACATTCAGTACTTC.

The chain uses TRBV3-1 (or the pseudogene TRBV3-2) and TRBJ2-1; D may be TRBD2 (5 bases). There are 11 residues in the CDR3. Trimming cost V 3 bases and J 9 bases, with 6 bases left between them. CDR1 is LGHDT and CDR2 is YNNKEL in the germline V gene (reference sequence). Written as DNA, the CDR3 is TGTGCCAGCAGCCAGGGGAGTGAGCAGTTCTTC. Its translation: CASSQGSEQFF.

The gene calls are TRBV4-3 and TRBJ1-2, with unresolved D. V was cut by 0 bases and J by 1 base, with 6 bases left in between. The CDR3 has 14 amino acids. CDR1 LGHNA and CDR2 YSLEER come from the germline V gene. The CDR3 protein is CASSQDRINYGYTF. The CDR3 DNA is TGCGCCAGCAGCCAAGACAGGATTAACTATGGCTACACCTTC.

The chain recombines TRBV6-2 or TRBV6-3 with TRBJ2-1; D remains unclear. CDR1 and CDR2 (germline): MNHEY, SVGEGT. Trimming stripped 4 bases from V and 2 bases from J, with 9 bases between. This CDR3 is built from 14 residues. The DNA for the CDR3 is TGTGCCAGCAGTTTCGATAGCACCTACAATGAGCAGTTCTTC. It is translated as CASSFDSTYNEQFF.

This chain joins TRBV20-1 and TRBJ2-7; 10 bases align to TRBD2. J gave up 2 bases and V 3 bases, and 4 bases lay outside the gene matches. The CDR3 loop spans 14 amino acids. Germline V gene lookup returns CDR1 DFQATT and CDR2 SNEGSKA (reference sequence). CDR3 sequence (DNA): TGCAGTGCTAGTTTGGGACTAGCGCCCTACGAGCAGTACGTC. The encoded protein is CSASLGLAPYEQYV.

This clone was seen once. The genes are TRBV7-9 and TRBJ1-2, with TRBD1 matching over 7 bases. V lost 5 bases, J lost 1 base, and 10 bases stayed unmatched. This CDR3 has 16 residues. Looked up from germline, CDR1 is SEHNR and CDR2 is FQNEAQ (reference sequence). The CDR3 DNA follows: TGTGCCAGCAGCCAGATTGGACAGGACGTTAACTATGGCTACACCTTC. Amino acids: CASSQIGQDVNYGYTF.

This clone was picked up a small number of times. This chain uses TRBV4-3 with TRBJ2-1, with 8 positions matching TRBD1. V lost 3 bases to trimming and J lost 1 base; unmatched junction nucleotides: 5. This CDR3 has 16 amino acids. CDR1 LGHNA and CDR2 YSLEER come from the germline V gene. The CDR3 reads CASSHGQGGSYNEQFF. CDR3 DNA: TGCGCCAGCAGCCACGGACAGGGTGGTTCCTACAATGAGCAGTTCTTC.

This chain connects TRBV7-2 to TRBJ1-4; D ambiguous. V was cut by 2 bases and J by 4 bases, with 14 bases left in between. This CDR3 has 16 amino acids. CDR1 is SGHTA and CDR2 is FQGNSA in the germline V gene. This chain's CDR3 is CASSLQAIQNNEKLFF. The CDR3 nucleotides are TGTGCCAGCAGCTTACAGGCCATTCAAAATAATGAAAAACTGTTTTTT.

This rearrangement joins TRBV13 to TRBJ2-1; unclear D gene. Trimming stripped 1 base from V and 11 bases from J, with 9 bases between. The CDR3 covers 12 residues. Germline lookup yields CDR1 PRHDT and CDR2 FYEKMQ (reference sequence). CDR3 DNA sequence: TGTGCCAGCAGCTTAGAAGCCCCGCAGCAGTTCTTC. Its protein product is CASSLEAPQQFF.

V gene TRBV24-1 combines with J gene TRBJ2-7; 14 nucleotides align to TRBD2. CDR3 length: 18 residues. The germline V gene encodes CDR1 KGHDR and CDR2 SFDVKD. V dropped 7 bases and J dropped 1; count of bases not matched to a gene: 11. CDR3 sequence (DNA): TGTGCCACCAGCCCTGGAGGACTAGCGGGGGGTAGGTCCTACGAGCAGTACTTC. Its protein product is CATSPGGLAGGRSYEQYF.

The chain recombines TRBV27 with TRBJ2-2, with TRBD2 as a possible D gene (5 bases). The CDR3 covers 12 residues. Germline CDR1 reads MNHEY; CDR2 reads SMNVEV (reference sequence). The V and J ends lost 6 bases and 6 bases respectively, with 8 bases between them. The CDR3 region has the DNA TGTGCCAGCAGCTCGAGGGCCGGGGAGCTGTTTTTT. Its protein is CASSSRAGELFF.

The rearrangement uses TRBV5-4 and TRBJ1-6, with a possible D match to TRBD1 (5 bases). There are 14 residues in the CDR3. The germline gives CDR1 SGHNT, CDR2 YYREEE (reference sequence). V shed 4 bases and J shed 8 bases, with 13 bases lying between them. The CDR3 bases are TGTGCCAGCAGCCGGACGGGGGGGTATTCACCCCTCCACTTT. Its translation is CASSRTGGYSPLHF.

This clone came up a few times. The rearrangement joins TRBV10-1 to TRBJ2-7, with D perhaps matching TRBD1 (6 bases). The CDR3 loop spans 16 amino acids. The V gene lost 2 bases and the J gene lost 3 bases, with 17 bases spanning the gap. CDR1 and CDR2 (germline): WNHNN, SYGVQD (reference sequence). The CDR3 here is CASSEIRGQHDYEQYF. The CDR3 nucleotides read TGCGCCAGCAGTGAGATCAGGGGCCAACATGACTACGAGCAGTACTTC.

V usage is TRBV7-6 and J usage is TRBJ1-2; 7 bases line up with TRBD1. V lost 1 base to trimming and J lost 2 bases; unmatched junction nucleotides: 4. The CDR3 consists of 15 residues. CDR1 is SGHVS and CDR2 is FNYEAQ in the germline V gene. The CDR3, as DNA: TGTGCCAGCAGCTTAGAGGCGGGACAGAACTATGGCTACACCTTC. The encoded protein is CASSLEAGQNYGYTF.